The 12 T cell receptor beta chains listed next were all sequenced from one sample in a study of response to subunit inactivated influenza vaccine listed by TCRdb under 2018. Receptor libraries were prepared by RT-PCR. Sequencing was performed on an Illumina HiSeq 2500. TCRdb reprocessed the public reads (quality trimming at Q25 with fastp, clone calling with MiXCR) and kept in-frame beta chains. Each entry is one CDR3 protein sequence, shown with its most common DNA and genes. This sample has some 500,000 distinct CDR3 sequences in its table, and around 25% of those were observed once. The ten largest account for approximately 2% of the sample. Here the sequenced sample was CD4+ T cells sorted from PBMCs, taken about 5 days after vaccination. The receptor set was obtained from a man in his fifties who received an inactivated influenza vaccine. Donor details come from another sample of the same person, matched by shared clones.

This clonotype has a handful of counts. This sequence joins TRBV10-3 and TRBJ2-1; TRBD1 or TRBD2 may be the D gene (5 bases each). V lost 10 bases to trimming and J lost 6 bases, with 19 bases between them. Germline CDR1 reads ENHRY; CDR2 reads SYGVKD. The CDR3 consists of 14 residues. DNA of the CDR3: TGTGCCACCAGCGCTAATGGGGACGCCAATGAGCAGTTCTTC. This gives the protein CATSANGDANEQFF.

Only a few counts were recorded for this clonotype. The chain links TRBV20-1 to TRBJ2-7, with 7 bases matching TRBD1. With 6 bases clipped from V and 0 bases from J, the junction kept 11 bases outside the gene matches. The CDR3 has 15 amino acids. The germline V gene has CDR1 DFQATT and CDR2 SNEGSKA (reference sequence). Here the CDR3 reads CSASPRTGLSYEQYF. The DNA for the CDR3 is TGCAGTGCCTCACCCCGGACAGGCCTCTCCTACGAGCAGTACTTC.

This chain connects TRBV12-3 or TRBV12-4 to TRBJ2-3, with D unresolved. This CDR3 has 14 residues. V gave up 5 bases and J gave up 6 bases, with 15 bases separating them. This CDR3 reads CASSTSKTLDTQYF. DNA of the CDR3: TGTGCCAGCAGTACCTCGAAAACGCTGGATACGCAGTATTTT.

This clonotype was observed a handful of times. The chain's CDR3 is CASRGTGMVQETQYF. The CDR3 DNA follows: TGTGCCAGCAGGGGGACAGGGATGGTCCAAGAGACCCAGTACTTC. This rearrangement joins TRBV12-3 or TRBV12-4 to TRBJ2-5, with 9 nucleotides matching TRBD1. This CDR3 comprises 15 residues. The V gene end was trimmed by 6 bases and the J gene end by 1 base; junction bases not matched to a gene: 6.

This chain links TRBV28 with TRBJ2-1; D uncertain. CDR3 size: 15 residues. V was shortened by 4 bases and J by 6 bases, with 16 bases between the two germline ends. Germline values: CDR1 MDHEN, CDR2 SYDVKM. CDR3 sequence (DNA): TGTGCCAGCAGTTCTGGAACAACCAACCCCAATGAGCAGTTCTTC. Translation gives CASSSGTTNPNEQFF.

The CDR3 loop is CSVESQGTSGRTQYF. CDR3 nucleotides: TGCAGCGTTGAATCTCAGGGGACTAGCGGGAGGACGCAGTATTTT. The chain employs TRBV29-1 and TRBJ2-3; 15 nucleotides line up with TRBD2. J lost 9 bases, V lost 2 bases, and 6 bases had no gene match. Germline CDR1 and CDR2: SQVTM and ANQGSEA. The CDR3 spans 15 residues.

The chain employs TRBV10-3 and TRBJ2-3; 11 bases map to TRBD2. The germline V gene encodes CDR1 ENHRY and CDR2 SYGVKD. Losses at the gene ends were 4 bases for V and 0 bases for J; bases not matched to a gene: 12. The CDR3 spans 19 residues. The CDR3 DNA reads as TGTGCCATCAGTGGACCTGCACTAGCGGGAGTTAAGAGCACAGATACGCAGTATTTT. This translates into CAISGPALAGVKSTDTQYF.

V usage is TRBV4-1 and J usage is TRBJ2-1; D call uncertain. V was pared by 3 bases and J by 8 bases, with 11 bases between. CDR1 and CDR2 (germline): MGHRA, YSYEKL. The CDR3 spans 13 residues. The chain's CDR3 is CASSHPPGDEQFF. The CDR3 nucleotides read TGCGCCAGCAGCCACCCGCCTGGCGATGAGCAGTTCTTC.

This clonotype appeared a few times. The chain employs TRBV24-1 and TRBJ1-4; 8 nucleotides align to TRBD1. This CDR3 is 15 amino acids long. In germline, CDR1 is KGHDR, CDR2 SFDVKD. Trimming removed 4 bases from V and 6 bases from J; junction bases left unmatched: 6. The CDR3 DNA follows: TGTGCCACCAGTGACAGACAGGGGAAGGATGAAAAACTGTTTTTT. It codes for CATSDRQGKDEKLFF.

The chain carries TRBV7-8 and TRBJ2-3; TRBD1 matches 10 bases. The CDR3 has 15 amino acids. Germline-derived CDR1 and CDR2 are SGHVS and FQNEAQ. With 5 bases clipped from V and 6 bases from J, the junction kept 8 bases outside the gene matches. CDR3 sequence (DNA): TGTGCCAGCAGCCCACGGGACAGGGGATTGGATACGCAGTATTTT. Amino acid sequence: CASSPRDRGLDTQYF.

This clonotype was recorded a few times. The chain is built from TRBV30 and TRBJ1-5; D remains ambiguous. V lost 0 bases and J 7 bases, leaving 10 bases between the germline ends. Looked up from germline, CDR1 is GTSNPN and CDR2 is SVGIG (reference sequence). This CDR3 is 13 amino acids long. The CDR3 DNA reads as TGTGCCTGGAGTGTAGAGAGGAGGCAGCCCCAGCATTTT. Its protein is CAWSVERRQPQHF.

This clonotype showed up just a few times. The CDR3 DNA reads as TGTGCCAGCAGTAGGGACATCGGAGGCCGATCACCCCTCCACTTT. Translated: CASSRDIGGRSPLHF. V usage is TRBV6-1 and J usage is TRBJ1-6, with D possibly matching TRBD1 (6 bases). The CDR3 is made up of 15 amino acids. Germline CDR1 and CDR2: MNHNS and SASEGT. With 5 bases removed from V and 10 bases from J, the gap between germline ends came to 18 bases.